This paragraph covers one T cell receptor (beta chain) sequence. This clonotype was seen ten or more times. Its recognized antigen is unknown. Qualities for individual bases were not recorded, and no much larger clone is one base off. The library was prepared using RACE. TCRdb names NextSeq 500 as the instrument used. During library preparation, unique molecular identifiers were attached to individual cDNA molecules so that TCRs could be counted in a quantitative, reproducible way. From each blood RNA sample, both TCR alpha and TCR beta chains were sequenced. Processing in the source paper ran as follows. A median of approximately 96,000 TCRs per sample was observed, with a range of about 23,224 to 690,600. The Decombinator software suite was used to annotate V, J and CDR3 in the TCR reads. To make PS versus PT1 abundance plots, every sample was subsampled to the same number of TCRs (28,000). TCRs were defined as expanded if absent before sensitization and observed at least eight times at the 2-week time point. TCRdb took the public reads, trimmed them with fastp at Q25, ran MiXCR for clone calling and kept in-frame beta chains. Rows with one shared CDR3 protein collapse into an entry with the most common genes and DNA. The V and J calls here are based on TCRdb, not the publication. This sample lists 300,000 to 350,000 distinct CDR3 sequences; roughly 6.9% were detected once. The ten largest clonotypes hold 8.4% of the sample.

The data originate from a study of human T cells and chemical hapten exposure (dated by TCRdb to 2020 to 2023). With regard to the full study: For sensitization, 2% DPC in acetone was applied to a roughly 2 cm by roughly 2 cm area of upper inner arm skin. For TCR sequencing, blood came from twenty-nine alopecia patients at anywhere from one to four time points (pre-sensitization, 2, 6 and 24 weeks). Throughout the study period of about 23 weeks, patients also received therapeutic DPC doses to the scalp every week. Alopecia areata with under or over 50% scalp involvement, alopecia totalis and alopecia universalis were represented in the patient cohort, which was mostly female. Peripheral blood TCR repertoire changes were tracked in vivo in alopecia patients during primary and secondary sensitization to the hapten diphenylcyclopropenone (DPC). Blood samples were taken from patients before sensitization (week 0) and at 2, 6 and about 24 weeks after DPC sensitization. Libraries were combined into a pool for sequencing, and differences in TCR yield between samples came mainly from small differences in library volumes within the pool. Patch tests used Finn chambers with 0.01% DPC on the upper back, scored after 6 days by International Contact Dermatitis Research Group standards.

The label giving this sample's time point can be read as: patch test 1, 2 weeks after DPC sensitization. This specimen's treatment or condition label, interpreted: therapeutic diphenylcyclopropenone sensitization with weekly scalp DPC. At each patch-test visit, blood was drawn before the patch test was applied. Patients were eligible if aged 18 to 70, diagnosed with alopecia and judged suitable for DPC therapy, and pregnant patients were excluded. Unfractionated whole blood was collected in Tempus Blood RNA tubes, and total RNA was extracted from that blood. Study-level results and caveats: A positive correlation was found between the number of PT1 expanded TCRs and patch test score, with significance reached at thresholds 8, 16 and 32 but not 4. The number of TCRs above 1 in 1000 frequency did not change with DPC sensitization; there was no evidence of global repertoire structure alterations. Repeated subsampling changed both the strength of the expansion versus patch-test correlation and the threshold at which that correlation became significant. Because every patient had alopecia, a presumed autoimmune disease, the patients' immune response might differ from that of healthy individuals. Compared with pre-sensitization or healthy control sets, expanded TCRs formed significantly more large CDR3 similarity clusters, which is consistent with antigen-driven responses.

This TCR was recovered from a woman between 18 and 30 years old with alopecia areata. Some clones in this sample may be carry-over from other donors' samples. Here the sequenced sample was whole blood, taken in connection with sensitization to the hapten diphenylcyclopropenone (DPC).

The CDR3 here reads CSASGPDRAHQPQHF. The sequenced DNA: TGCAGTGCTAGTGGGCCTGACAGGGCCCATCAGCCCCAGCATTTT. The chain is made from TRBV20-1 and TRBJ1-5; 7 junctional bases match TRBD1. Trimming removed 3 bases from V and 5 bases from J; the gene matches leave 10 bases unexplained. The CDR3 spans 15 residues, from the cysteine through the phenylalanine. The CDR3 DNA has 45 bases and is translated from base 1. The germline V gene (reference sequence) supplies CDR1 DFQATT and CDR2 SNEGSKA.